The subject of this entry is one T cell receptor beta chain. Germline V CDR1 and CDR2: SGHDN, FVKESK. The CDR3 is 13 amino acids. V shed 5 bases and J shed 10 bases, with 15 bases lying between them. The data were obtained in a study of blood T cell repertoires in COVID-19. Participants had their cohort set by participant-reported clinical history. Assay: immunoSEQ multiplex PCR; the TCRdb copy retains only in-frame clones and omits some. The repertoire consists of a few hundred thousand clones, with around 85% occurring once and the leading ten covering 1.9%. The receptor was derived from a woman in her forties or fifties who had recovered from COVID-19. The specimen sequenced was PBMCs or T cells enriched from blood (not recorded which). The rearrangement links TRBV14 to TRBJ2-1, with D tentatively TRBD1 (6 bases). The CDR3 region has the DNA TGTGCCAGCAGCGGACCGCTAAGGGGGGAGCAGTTCTTC. Residues: CASSGPLRGEQFF.